These 29 T cell receptor beta chains originate from one sample sequenced in a study of T cells in tuberculosis. The time point was: new active TB diagnosis, blood taken before or within 7 days of starting treatment. Clones were sequenced by immunoSEQ multiplex PCR, and TCRdb holds only the in-frame ones, with some missing. The data show over 25,000 clones, about 91% seen once. The starting material was PBMCs, obtained at tuberculosis diagnosis. Receptor source: an adult with tuberculosis.

The chain couples TRBV30 to TRBJ1-3; D remains ambiguous. V dropped 2 bases and J dropped 0 bases, with 8 bases sitting between them. CDR3 length: 14 residues. Germline V CDR1 and CDR2: GTSNPN, SVGIG (reference sequence). The CDR3 region is CAWSPLPSGNTIYF. In nucleotides, the CDR3 is TGTGCCTGGAGTCCCCTCCCCTCTGGAAACACCATATATTTT. The entire variable domain, with the rest obtained from reference TRBV30 and TRBJ1-3, is as follows: SQTIHQWPATLVQPVGSPLSLECTVEGTSNPNLYWYRQAAGRGLQLLFYSVGIGQISSEVPQNLSASRPQDRQFILSSKKLLLSDSGFYLCAWSPLPSGNTIYFGEGSWLTVV.

The V and J genes are TRBV5-1 and TRBJ2-7; no firm D call. CDR3 size: 14 residues. The V gene's germline CDR1 is SGHRS and CDR2 YFSETQ. With 0 bases removed from V and 0 bases from J, the gap between germline ends came to 7 bases. CDR3 loop: CASSLESLSYEQYF. The CDR3 nucleotides read TGCGCCAGCAGCTTGGAATCCCTCTCCTACGAGCAGTACTTC.

The chain recombines TRBV28 with TRBJ2-7; D uncertain. The germline V gene encodes CDR1 MDHEN and CDR2 SYDVKM. V lost 6 bases, J lost 0 bases, and 18 bases lay in between. This CDR3 has 16 residues. The CDR3 is CASSPWAIPSSYEQYF. The CDR3 DNA sequence: TGTGCCAGCAGCCCCTGGGCCATCCCAAGCTCCTACGAGCAGTACTTC.

This chain links TRBV5-4 with TRBJ2-3, with 12 bases lining up with TRBD2. This CDR3 spans 16 amino acids. Germline CDR1 SGHNT, CDR2 YYREEE (reference sequence). V lost 4 bases and J lost 7; bases outside the gene matches: 10. The DNA of the CDR3 is TGTGCCAGCAGCAGGGGGGCTAGCGGGAGGGCAAATACGCAGTATTTT. Translating it yields CASSRGASGRANTQYF.

The rearrangement links TRBV5-8 to TRBJ1-6; TRBD1 is a possible D gene (6 bases). Germline lookup yields CDR1 SGHTS and CDR2 YDEGEE. Trimming took off 3 bases at V and 5 bases at J, with 12 bases between the two ends. The CDR3 is made up of 15 amino acids. This CDR3 reads CASSSTGFNNSPLHF. The CDR3 nucleotides read TGTGCCAGCAGCTCAACAGGGTTCAATAATTCACCCCTCCACTTT. The variable domain in full, completed from reference TRBV5-8 and TRBJ1-6, reads EAGVTQSPTHLIKTRGQQATLRCSPISGHTSVYWYQQALGLGLQFLLWYDEGEERNRGNFPPRFSGRQFPNYSSELNVNALELEDSALYLCASSSTGFNNSPLHFGNGTRLTVT.

This chain joins TRBV2 and TRBJ2-1, with a weak D call TRBD2 (7 bases). This CDR3 contains 16 residues. V was pared by 6 bases and J by 7 bases, with 22 bases between. Looked up from germline, CDR1 is SNHLY and CDR2 is FYNNEI. The CDR3 spells CASRGGRIDLGNEQFF. CDR3 DNA sequence: TGTGCCAGCAGGGGGGGGCGGATCGACCTGGGGAATGAGCAGTTCTTC. Full variable domain (missing parts from reference TRBV2 and TRBJ2-1): EPEVTQTPSHQVTQMGQEVILRCVPISNHLYFYWYRQILGQKVEFLVSFYNNEISEKSEIFDDQFSVERPDGSNFTLKIRSTKLEDSAMYFCASRGGRIDLGNEQFFGPGTRLTVL.

The chain carries TRBV4-3 and TRBJ2-7; D might be TRBD2 (6 bases). This CDR3 region has 16 residues. CDR1 and CDR2 from the germline V gene are LGHNA and YSLEER. The V and J ends lost 0 bases and 0 bases respectively, with 12 bases between them. The CDR3 reads CASSQDRGTVSYEQYF. The CDR3 DNA reads as TGCGCCAGCAGCCAAGACCGGGGGACGGTCTCCTACGAGCAGTACTTC.

In its sample, this clone was seen once. V and J are TRBV6-1 and TRBJ2-7; TRBD1 agrees at 10 bases. V lost 4 bases, J lost 2 bases, and 2 bases stayed unmatched. The V gene's germline CDR1 is MNHNS and CDR2 SASEGT. The CDR3 sequence is 14 residues long. DNA of the CDR3: TGTGCCAGCAGTGGGACAGGGGGTACCTACGAGCAGTACTTC. As protein: CASSGTGGTYEQYF.

The CDR3 sequence is CASSLVGWDTEAFF. The CDR3 nucleotides are TGTGCCAGCAGTTTGGTCGGGTGGGACACTGAAGCTTTCTTT. This chain links TRBV28 with TRBJ1-1; D unclear. Germline values: CDR1 MDHEN, CDR2 SYDVKM. The CDR3 loop spans 14 amino acids. V was shortened by 3 bases and J by 3 bases, with 11 bases between the two germline ends.

The gene calls are TRBV5-4 and TRBJ2-5; possibly TRBD1 for D (8 bases). The V gene's germline CDR1 is SGHNT and CDR2 YYREEE (reference sequence). The V end was cut by 4 bases, the J end by 4 bases, with 11 bases between. CDR3 size: 13 residues. DNA for the CDR3: TGTGCCAGCAGCACAGGGGGGGGAGAGACCCAGTACTTC. Amino acid sequence: CASSTGGGETQYF.

The chain uses TRBV15 and TRBJ1-3; no definite D call. CDR1 is LNHNV and CDR2 is YYDKDF in the germline V gene (reference sequence). With 0 bases removed from V and 3 bases from J, the gap between germline ends came to 12 bases. CDR3 size: 16 residues. DNA of the CDR3: TGTGCCACCAGCAGAGAAAGGGCGGGAGGTGGAAACACCATATATTTT. This translates into CATSRERAGGGNTIYF.

The chain uses TRBV19 and TRBJ2-7; 10 bases agree with TRBD2. Trimming cost V 5 bases and J 6 bases; bases outside gene matches: 13. The CDR3 has 16 amino acids. The germline V gene has CDR1 LNHDA and CDR2 SQIVND (reference sequence). CDR3 bases: TGTGCCAGTAGTTCCCCCGGAGGAGCGGGGGGGCTCGAGCAGTACTTC. Translating it yields CASSSPGGAGGLEQYF.

V gene TRBV6-1 combines with J gene TRBJ1-4; 7 nucleotides align to TRBD1. Germline V gene lookup returns CDR1 MNHNS and CDR2 SASEGT. V lost 8 bases, J lost 6 bases, and 9 bases stayed unmatched. CDR3 length equals 14 residues. The CDR3 DNA follows: TGTGCCAGCGGCCGAGGGGGCAATGATGAAAAACTGTTTTTT. Residues: CASGRGGNDEKLFF.

The chain is built from TRBV7-9 and TRBJ1-3; 9 positions match TRBD1. This CDR3 region has 15 residues. The junction had 4 bases not matched to a gene; V was cut back by 6 bases and J by 1 base. Germline CDR1 and CDR2: SEHNR and FQNEAQ (reference sequence). CDR3 in amino acids: CASSPDRGSGNTIYF. CDR3 DNA: TGTGCCAGCAGTCCAGACAGGGGGTCTGGAAACACCATATATTTT.

This chain connects TRBV11-3 to TRBJ1-6; D possibly corresponds to TRBD1 (6 bases). CDR3 length: 14 residues. V was pared by 2 bases and J by 5 bases, with 7 bases between. Germline values: CDR1 SGHNT, CDR2 YENEEA. In DNA, the CDR3 is TGTGCCAGCAGCTTATACAGGGATAATTCACCCCTCCACTTT. This codes for CASSLYRDNSPLHF.

DNA of the CDR3: TGTGCCAGCAGTTACTCGTCGGGAGGTGGAGCTTTCTTT. This codes for CASSYSSGGGAFF. V gene TRBV6-6 combines with J gene TRBJ1-1; D is uncertain. In germline, CDR1 is MNHNY, CDR2 SVGAGI (reference sequence). There are 13 residues in the CDR3. The V end lost 0 bases, the J end lost 10 bases, and 12 bases lay between the germline ends.

J is TRBJ1-1 and V is TRBV5-1, with unresolved D. Per germline, CDR1 SGHRS and CDR2 YFSETQ. V was cut by 4 bases and J by 3 bases, with 10 bases left in between. CDR3 size: 13 residues. CDR3 residues: CASSPDGDTEAFF. For the CDR3, the DNA is TGCGCCAGCAGCCCCGACGGAGACACTGAAGCTTTCTTT.

The chain carries TRBV2 and TRBJ2-7; 7 nucleotides align to TRBD1. The germline gives CDR1 SNHLY, CDR2 FYNNEI. The CDR3 has 13 amino acids. Trimming cost V 6 bases and J 2 bases; bases outside gene matches: 4. The CDR3 sequence is CASSRDRTYEQYF. The CDR3 DNA sequence: TGTGCCAGCAGCCGGGACAGAACCTACGAGCAGTACTTC.

This clone showed up just once. The chain recombines TRBV7-9 with TRBJ2-1; TRBD2 matches 9 bases. The CDR3 runs to 16 residues. CDR1 is SEHNR, CDR2 FQNEAQ, per germline (reference sequence). Germline trimming cut 4 bases from V and 0 bases from J; bases unmatched to any gene: 4. CDR3 nucleotides: TGTGCCAGCAGCTCCCTAGCGGGAAGCTCCTACAATGAGCAGTTCTTC. Residues: CASSSLAGSSYNEQFF.

This clone has a single count. The chain uses TRBV6-5 and TRBJ1-1, with 7 bases matching TRBD1. Per germline, CDR1 MNHEY and CDR2 SVGAGI. The V gene end was trimmed by 4 bases and the J gene end by 2 bases; junction bases not matched to a gene: 7. The CDR3 extends over 15 amino acids. The CDR3 DNA reads TGTGCCAGCAGTTCCCCCACAGGGGAAAACACTGAAGCTTTCTTT. Translating gives CASSSPTGENTEAFF.

J is TRBJ2-7 and V is TRBV5-4; 9 bases are a match to TRBD1. The germline V gene encodes CDR1 SGHNT and CDR2 YYREEE (reference sequence). Germline trimming cut 0 bases from V and 2 bases from J; bases unmatched to any gene: 3. The CDR3 has 15 residues. The CDR3 nucleotides are TGTGCCAGCAGCTTGGGACAGGGGGATACCTACGAGCAGTACTTC. Protein sequence: CASSLGQGDTYEQYF. Supplemented by reference TRBV5-4 and TRBJ2-7, the full variable domain reads ETGVTQSPTHLIKTRGQQVTLRCSSQSGHNTVSWYQQALGQGPQFIFQYYREEENGRGNFPPRFSGLQFPNYSSELNVNALELDDSALYLCASSLGQGDTYEQYFGPGTRLTVT.

V and J are TRBV19 and TRBJ2-7, with 10 nucleotides matching TRBD2. Trimming took 8 bases from V and 3 from J; bases not matched to a gene: 13. CDR3 length: 16 amino acids. Germline values: CDR1 LNHDA, CDR2 SQIVND (reference sequence). CDR3 protein: CASRPSSGSGVYEQYF. The CDR3 region has the DNA TGTGCCAGTCGTCCGTCTAGCGGGAGCGGAGTCTACGAGCAGTACTTC.

The rearrangement joins TRBV7-3 to TRBJ2-1; 10 nucleotides line up with TRBD2. The junction had 7 bases not matched to a gene; V was cut back by 1 base and J by 10 bases. The CDR3 consists of 15 residues. The V gene's germline CDR1 is SGHTA and CDR2 FQGTGA. Here the CDR3 reads CASSLIAGGLLEQFF. CDR3 sequence (DNA): TGTGCCAGCAGCTTAATAGCGGGGGGCCTTTTAGAGCAGTTCTTC. The variable domain in full, with the rest retrieved from reference TRBV7-3 and TRBJ2-1, is GAGVSQTPSNKVTEKGKYVELRCDPISGHTALYWYRQSLGQGPEFLIYFQGTGAADDSGLPNDRFFAVRPEGSVSTLKIQRTERGDSAVYLCASSLIAGGLLEQFFGPGTRLTVL.

This sequence joins TRBV11-2 and TRBJ1-2; weak D call: TRBD1 (5 bases). V dropped 5 bases and J dropped 5 bases, with 12 bases sitting between them. Germline V gene sequence: CDR1 SGHAT, CDR2 FQNNGV. This CDR3 region has 13 residues. CDR3 protein: CASSPGVMYGYTF. The DNA for the CDR3 is TGTGCCAGCAGCCCGGGGGTGATGTATGGCTACACCTTC.

This chain links TRBV5-4 with TRBJ2-1; 8 positions agree with TRBD2. This CDR3 spans 15 amino acids. Germline assignment: CDR1 SGHNT and CDR2 YYREEE (reference sequence). Trimming at V came to 0 bases and at J to 6 bases, leaving 5 bases not matched to a gene. CDR3 nucleotides: TGTGCCAGCAGCTTGGCCGACCGGGAGGGCAATGAGCAGTTCTTC. Encoded protein: CASSLADREGNEQFF.

The chain employs TRBV7-9 and TRBJ1-5, with D possibly being TRBD1 (5 bases). The length of the CDR3 is 15 residues. The V end lost 5 bases, the J end lost 6 bases, and 17 bases lay between the germline ends. Germline values: CDR1 SEHNR, CDR2 FQNEAQ (reference sequence). CDR3 amino acids: CASSRAEGEGQPQHF. In DNA, the CDR3 is TGTGCCAGCAGCCGGGCCGAAGGGGAGGGTCAGCCCCAGCATTTT.

This rearrangement joins TRBV9 to TRBJ2-3; 10 bases map to TRBD2. This CDR3 spans 17 amino acids. In germline, CDR1 is SGDLS, CDR2 YYNGEE. V shed 1 base, J shed 2 bases, and the junction held 7 bases outside the gene matches. CDR3 in DNA: TGTGCCAGCAGCGTATCCCCAGCGGGGGGGCTCACAGATACGCAGTATTTT. Translating it yields CASSVSPAGGLTDTQYF.

This rearrangement joins TRBV18 to TRBJ2-7; 7 positions match TRBD1. The V gene's germline CDR1 is KGHSH and CDR2 LQKENI. This CDR3 comprises 13 residues. V trimming: 6 bases; J trimming: 5 bases; junction bases outside the gene matches: 7. CDR3 amino acids: CASSFGQGDEQYF. The CDR3 region has the DNA TGTGCCAGCTCTTTTGGGCAGGGGGACGAGCAGTACTTC.

This CDR3 reads CASSSASPSTDTQYF. The CDR3 nucleotides are TGTGCCAGCAGCTCGGCTAGCCCCAGCACAGATACGCAGTATTTT. J is TRBJ2-3 and V is TRBV7-9, with D possibly TRBD2 on 5 matching bases. Germline-derived CDR1 and CDR2 are SEHNR and FQNEAQ (reference sequence). V was pared by 4 bases and J by 0 bases, with 11 bases between. CDR3 length: 15 residues.